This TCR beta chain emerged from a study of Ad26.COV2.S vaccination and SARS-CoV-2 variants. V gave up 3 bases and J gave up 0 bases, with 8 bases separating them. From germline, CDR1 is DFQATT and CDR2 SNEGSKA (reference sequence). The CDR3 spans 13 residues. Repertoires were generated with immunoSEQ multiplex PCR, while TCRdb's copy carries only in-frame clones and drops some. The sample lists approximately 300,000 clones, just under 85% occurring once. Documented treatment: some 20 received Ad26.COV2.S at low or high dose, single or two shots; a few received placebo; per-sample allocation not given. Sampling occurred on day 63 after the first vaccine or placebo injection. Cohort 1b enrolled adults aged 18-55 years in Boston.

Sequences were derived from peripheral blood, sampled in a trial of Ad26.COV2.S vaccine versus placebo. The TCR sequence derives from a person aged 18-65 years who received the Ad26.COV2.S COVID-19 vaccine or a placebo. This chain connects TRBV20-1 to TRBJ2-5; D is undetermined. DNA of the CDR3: TGCAGTGCTAGTTCCCGGTACCAAGAGACCCAGTACTTC. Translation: CSASSRYQETQYF.